Following are 32 T cell receptor beta chains from one sample sequenced in a study of blood T cell repertoires in COVID-19. Data came from immunoSEQ multiplex PCR; TCRdb stores just in-frame clones and leaves some out. The data contain around 25,000 clones, roughly 92% of them singletons. The sample comprised peripheral blood. These TCRs come from a human donor in a cohort sampled during active COVID-19.

As for this clone: Other DNA sequences from this sample encode an identical CDR3 as well. V gene TRBV29-1 combines with J gene TRBJ1-5; 9 bases match TRBD1. Germline trimming cut 4 bases from V and 4 bases from J; bases unmatched to any gene: 2. This CDR3 contains 13 residues. Germline CDR1 reads SQVTM; CDR2 reads ANQGSEA. This CDR3 is CSVGTGVNQPQHF. The CDR3 nucleotides read TGCAGCGTTGGGACAGGGGTTAATCAGCCCCAGCATTTT.

This chain links TRBV10-3 with TRBJ2-7, with 9 bases matching TRBD2. This CDR3 has 14 amino acids. The V segment lost 7 bases and the J segment 6 bases; nucleotides outside the gene matches: 10. Germline V gives CDR1 ENHRY, CDR2 SYGVKD. CDR3 sequence reads: CAITRTSDPSEQYF. The CDR3 coding sequence is TGTGCCATCACCCGGACTAGCGACCCCTCCGAGCAGTACTTC.

The chain couples TRBV5-4 to TRBJ2-5; D is ambiguous. The V end was cut by 6 bases, the J end by 2 bases, with 11 bases between. Germline CDR1 SGHNT, CDR2 YYREEE (reference sequence). CDR3 length: 13 amino acids. The CDR3, as DNA: TGTGCCAGCACTGAAACAGAGCAAGAGACCCAGTACTTC. This codes for CASTETEQETQYF.

This clone occurred a few times. The chain uses TRBV19 and TRBJ2-7; D remains unclear. The CDR3 consists of 15 residues. Trimming removed 3 bases from V and 0 bases from J, with 12 bases in between. CDR1 LNHDA and CDR2 SQIVND come from the germline V gene (reference sequence). CDR3 coding DNA: TGTGCCAGTAGTATTTCCCGGTTTTTCTCCTACGAGCAGTACTTC. Its protein product is CASSISRFFSYEQYF.

The J gene is TRBJ1-2, the V gene TRBV6-1, with D possibly TRBD1 on 5 matching bases. Germline V gene sequence: CDR1 MNHNS, CDR2 SASEGT. The CDR3 has 14 residues. The V gene lost 0 bases and the J gene lost 4 bases, with 9 bases spanning the gap. For the CDR3, the DNA is TGTGCCAGCAGTGAAGCGGCAGGGCCCTATGGCTACACCTTC. This codes for CASSEAAGPYGYTF.

The chain carries TRBV2 and TRBJ2-7; D gene uncertain. Trimming stripped 7 bases from V and 5 bases from J, with 15 bases between. The CDR3 consists of 13 residues. The V gene's germline CDR1 is SNHLY and CDR2 FYNNEI. In DNA form, the CDR3 reads TGTGCCAGCAAGCCTACTGAACCCCACGAGCAGTACTTC. Translation: CASKPTEPHEQYF.

V usage is TRBV2 and J usage is TRBJ2-1, with D uncertain. Trimming took 2 bases from V and 5 from J, leaving 10 bases between them. Germline V gene sequence: CDR1 SNHLY, CDR2 FYNNEI. The CDR3 contains 14 residues. The CDR3 DNA reads as TGTGCCAGCAGTGAATCCTCTCTAGACAATGAGCAGTTCTTC. This codes for CASSESSLDNEQFF.

The V call is TRBV24-1, the J call TRBJ2-6; maybe TRBD1 (6 bases). CDR1 is KGHDR and CDR2 is SFDVKD in the germline V gene. The CDR3 runs to 17 residues. V was pared by 3 bases and J by 2 bases, with 13 bases between. The CDR3, as DNA: TGTGCCACCAGTGATCCCACAGGGCCAGCTGGGGCCAACGTCCTGACTTTC. This gives the protein CATSDPTGPAGANVLTF.

This clone has just a few counts. J is TRBJ2-7 and V is TRBV4-1; 9 nucleotides align to TRBD2. Looked up from germline, CDR1 is MGHRA and CDR2 is YSYEKL. V shed 0 bases and J 1 base; nucleotides not matched to a gene: 7. CDR3 length equals 17 residues. Written as DNA, the CDR3 is TGCGCCAGCAGCCAAGACCCACTAGCGGGCACTTCCTACGAGCAGTACTTC. Its translation is CASSQDPLAGTSYEQYF.

The chain couples TRBV10-3 to TRBJ1-4; 11 bases map to TRBD1. The CDR3 is 18 residues long. CDR1 and CDR2 (germline): ENHRY, SYGVKD. The ends lost 5 bases at V and 0 bases at J; junction bases unmatched: 8. In DNA, the CDR3 is TGTGCCATCAGTACGCCCGGGACAGGGGGTCCAACTAATGAAAAACTGTTTTTT. Translation gives CAISTPGTGGPTNEKLFF.

The CDR3 nucleotides are TGTGCCAGCAGTTTGGGGAGGGGACAGCCCCAGCATTTT. Residues: CASSLGRGQPQHF. The gene calls are TRBV12-3 or TRBV12-4 and TRBJ1-5; tentatively, D is TRBD1 (5 bases). The V gene lost 3 bases and the J gene lost 7 bases, with 10 bases spanning the gap. The CDR3 loop spans 13 amino acids.

The rearrangement uses TRBV28 and TRBJ1-3; D not resolved. CDR3 length: 13 residues. Trimming left V 4 bases short and J 0 bases short, with 4 bases between. Germline CDR1 is MDHEN and CDR2 is SYDVKM. The CDR3 nucleotides are TGTGCCAGCAGTTCCTTCTCTGGAAACACCATATATTTT. Its protein product is CASSSFSGNTIYF.

The chain is built from TRBV24-1 and TRBJ2-1; TRBD2 might be the D (6 bases). The V gene lost 4 bases and the J gene lost 7 bases, with 13 bases spanning the gap. This CDR3 has 14 amino acids. CDR1 is KGHDR and CDR2 is SFDVKD in the germline V gene. CDR3 sequence: CATSEDQRENEQFF. CDR3 coding DNA: TGTGCCACCAGTGAAGACCAACGGGAGAATGAGCAGTTCTTC.

The CDR3 protein is CASSVVAAGSGTGELFF. For the CDR3, the DNA is TGTGCCAGCAGCGTAGTTGCGGCGGGGTCGGGCACCGGGGAGCTGTTTTTT. The chain employs TRBV9 and TRBJ2-2; D might be TRBD2 (6 bases). Germline V CDR1 and CDR2: SGDLS, YYNGEE. V was cut by 0 bases and J by 4 bases, with 16 bases left in between. The CDR3 spans 17 residues.

The chain has TRBV19 and TRBJ1-1; 7 nucleotides align to TRBD1. Germline CDR1 is LNHDA and CDR2 is SQIVND (reference sequence). The CDR3 length is 14 residues. V dropped 1 base and J dropped 4; count of bases not matched to a gene: 3. CDR3 sequence (DNA): TGTGCCAGTAGTATAGGACAGGGAGGCACTGAAGCTTTCTTT. Translated, it gives CASSIGQGGTEAFF.

The chain combines TRBV6-5 with TRBJ2-5; TRBD2 agrees at 7 bases. Losses at the gene ends were 6 bases for V and 7 bases for J; bases not matched to a gene: 11. The CDR3 totals 14 residues. Germline V gives CDR1 MNHEY, CDR2 SVGAGI. In DNA, the CDR3 is TGTGCCAGCAGGTCGGGGACTACCTCTCGGACCCAGTACTTC. Protein product: CASRSGTTSRTQYF.

This clone was picked up one time. The genes are TRBV16 and TRBJ1-2; 9 bases align to TRBD1. This CDR3 region has 14 residues. The V gene end was trimmed by 3 bases and the J gene end by 7 bases; junction bases not matched to a gene: 6. Germline V CDR1 and CDR2: KGHSY, FQNENV. Here the CDR3 DNA reads TGTGCCAGCAGCCAGGGACAGGGAATTGGTGGCTACACCTTC. This sequence encodes CASSQGQGIGGYTF.

The chain is built from TRBV27 and TRBJ1-6, with D tentatively TRBD1 (6 bases). Germline CDR1 reads MNHEY; CDR2 reads SMNVEV (reference sequence). The germline V and J ends were trimmed by 7 bases and 5 bases, with 18 bases remaining between them. The CDR3 is 16 amino acids. The CDR3 DNA is TGTGCCAGCAAACTAATGTGGACAGCAGATAATTCACCCCTCCACTTT. Its protein is CASKLMWTADNSPLHF.

The rearrangement uses TRBV11-2 and TRBJ2-2, with TRBD1 matching over 8 bases. The CDR3 consists of 15 residues. The germline gives CDR1 SGHAT, CDR2 FQNNGV. V shed 5 bases and J 5 bases; nucleotides not matched to a gene: 7. CDR3 region: CASSVAGGGTGELFF. CDR3 bases: TGTGCCAGCAGCGTAGCAGGGGGCGGGACCGGGGAGCTGTTTTTT.

This rearrangement joins TRBV19 to TRBJ2-2, with D unresolved. Trimming stripped 2 bases from V and 5 bases from J, with 9 bases between. The length of the CDR3 is 14 residues. Germline values: CDR1 LNHDA, CDR2 SQIVND (reference sequence). The CDR3 sequence: CASSISTRTGELFF. The CDR3, as DNA: TGTGCCAGTAGTATATCGACAAGGACCGGGGAGCTGTTTTTT.

V and J are TRBV30 and TRBJ1-2; D gene uncertain. The germline V and J ends were trimmed by 5 bases and 7 bases, with 14 bases remaining between them. The germline gives CDR1 GTSNPN, CDR2 SVGIG (reference sequence). The CDR3 extends over 12 amino acids. This chain's CDR3 is CAWQSQVGGYTF. The CDR3 DNA reads TGTGCCTGGCAGAGCCAGGTAGGTGGCTACACCTTC.

CDR3 sequence: CASSPSGNTGELFF. The CDR3 coding sequence is TGTGCCAGCAGTCCTAGCGGGAACACCGGGGAGCTGTTTTTT. The V gene is TRBV5-4, the J gene TRBJ2-2, with TRBD2 identical over 7 bases. CDR3 length: 14 amino acids. The V segment lost 5 bases and the J segment 1 base; nucleotides outside the gene matches: 2. Germline CDR1 reads SGHNT; CDR2 reads YYREEE (reference sequence). The full variable domain, with the rest looked up from reference TRBV5-4 and TRBJ2-2, is ETGVTQSPTHLIKTRGQQVTLRCSSQSGHNTVSWYQQALGQGPQFIFQYYREEENGRGNFPPRFSGLQFPNYSSELNVNALELDDSALYLCASSPSGNTGELFFGEGSRLTVL.

This sequence joins TRBV7-2 and TRBJ1-3; D unresolved. Trimming took off 1 base at V and 0 bases at J, with 4 bases between the two ends. The germline CDR1 and CDR2 sequences are SGHTA and FQGNSA. This CDR3 spans 14 amino acids. In DNA form, the CDR3 reads TGTGCCAGCAGCTTAGACAGCTCTGGAAACACCATATATTTT. It yields the protein CASSLDSSGNTIYF.

The J gene is TRBJ2-7, the V gene TRBV7-9; 7 bases align to TRBD2. The trim removed 5 bases at V and 2 bases at J, leaving 6 bases unmatched. The CDR3 runs to 14 residues. Germline V lookup: CDR1 SEHNR, CDR2 FQNEAQ (reference sequence). The DNA for the CDR3 is TGTGCCAGCAGCCACGGACTAGGGCCCTACGAGCAGTACTTC. Its translation: CASSHGLGPYEQYF.

V usage is TRBV4-1 and J usage is TRBJ2-5; 9 bases fit TRBD2. V was pared by 8 bases and J by 1 base, with 2 bases of the junction left unmatched. The V gene's germline CDR1 is MGHRA and CDR2 YSYEKL. The CDR3 has 13 residues. As DNA, the CDR3 is TGCGCCAGCCGCGGGGGGGCCCAAGAGACCCAGTACTTC. This codes for CASRGGAQETQYF.

This clone was seen only once. The V call is TRBV15, the J call TRBJ1-5; D is unclear. V was trimmed by 1 base and J by 0 bases, leaving 7 bases between them. The CDR3 covers 15 residues. Germline V gene sequence: CDR1 LNHNV, CDR2 YYDKDF (reference sequence). CDR3: CATSRATVSNQPQHF. The CDR3 DNA reads TGTGCCACCAGCAGAGCAACAGTTAGCAATCAGCCCCAGCATTTT.

The V and J genes are TRBV2 and TRBJ2-7; 8 nucleotides line up with TRBD2. There are 14 residues in the CDR3. Germline CDR1 is SNHLY and CDR2 is FYNNEI. Germline trimming cut 5 bases from V and 0 bases from J; bases unmatched to any gene: 3. CDR3 nucleotides: TGTGCCAGCAGTTGGCGGGAGGACTCCTACGAGCAGTACTTC. It encodes CASSWREDSYEQYF.

The chain couples TRBV7-2 to TRBJ2-5; D might be TRBD1 (5 bases). CDR1 and CDR2 from the germline V gene are SGHTA and FQGNSA. The CDR3 runs to 14 residues. V was cut by 5 bases and J by 5 bases, with 15 bases left in between. The CDR3 DNA reads TGTGCCAGCAGCCCCGGTGGGGCCGTGGAGACCCAGTACTTC. Its translation is CASSPGGAVETQYF.

This clone was seen a few times. V is TRBV28 and J is TRBJ1-6, with TRBD1 matching 7 bases. CDR1 and CDR2 (germline): MDHEN, SYDVKM. Losses at the gene ends were 8 bases for V and 2 bases for J; bases not matched to a gene: 6. The CDR3 consists of 15 residues. In nucleotides, the CDR3 is TGTGCCAGCGGGACAGCCGATACCTATAATTCACCCCTCCACTTT. This gives the protein CASGTADTYNSPLHF.

The chain couples TRBV19 to TRBJ2-1; 8 nucleotides line up with TRBD2. The V and J ends lost 5 bases and 3 bases, in that order; junction bases with no gene match: 12. Germline CDR1 reads LNHDA; CDR2 reads SQIVND (reference sequence). The CDR3 spans 17 residues. Here the CDR3 DNA reads TGTGCCAGTAGTCCGCGGGGGGCGGATCCCCTCTACAATGAGCAGTTCTTC. It translates to CASSPRGADPLYNEQFF.

The V gene is TRBV12-3 or TRBV12-4, the J gene TRBJ1-1; a possible D gene is TRBD1 (6 bases). The CDR3 spans 13 residues. V was cut by 3 bases and J by 5 bases, with 10 bases left in between. The CDR3 DNA reads as TGTGCCAGCAGTTTCAGGGGAGGGACTGAAGCTTTCTTT. This encodes CASSFRGGTEAFF.

The chain has TRBV19 and TRBJ2-5; TRBD1 matches at 10 bases. Germline trimming cut 9 bases from V and 2 bases from J; bases unmatched to any gene: 6. The length of the CDR3 is 14 residues. CDR1 LNHDA and CDR2 SQIVND come from the germline V gene (reference sequence). The CDR3 loop reads CASRRTGGQETQYF. The CDR3 DNA sequence: TGTGCCAGCCGGCGGACAGGGGGGCAAGAGACCCAGTACTTC.